This passage covers 32 T cell receptor beta chains from one sample sequenced in a study of blood T cell repertoires in COVID-19. TCRdb's copy holds only in-frame clones and misses some; the assay was immunoSEQ multiplex PCR. The sample lists more than 85,000 clones; about nine tenths were seen once. The sequenced sample consisted of peripheral blood. These receptors all stem from a woman in her fifties or sixties with COVID-19, enrolled during active disease.

This chain joins TRBV6-5 and TRBJ1-5; D call uncertain. This CDR3 is 14 amino acids long. V was trimmed by 5 bases and J by 6 bases, leaving 14 bases between them. Germline V gene data show CDR1 as MNHEY and CDR2 as SVGAGI. The CDR3 sequence: CASSPDLGSQPQHF. CDR3 bases: TGTGCCAGCAGTCCGGACCTGGGGAGTCAGCCCCAGCATTTT.

The chain links TRBV9 to TRBJ2-3; 9 bases line up with TRBD2. Trimming took 4 bases from V and 3 from J; bases not matched to a gene: 6. Looked up from germline, CDR1 is SGDLS and CDR2 is YYNGEE. CDR3 length equals 15 residues. CDR3 DNA sequence: TGTGCCAGCAGCTCCGGACTAGCGATAACAGATACGCAGTATTTT. It codes for CASSSGLAITDTQYF.

V gene TRBV3-1 (or the pseudogene TRBV3-2) combines with J gene TRBJ2-3, with TRBD2 identical over 7 bases. With 1 base clipped from V and 4 bases from J, the junction kept 11 bases outside the gene matches. The germline V gene encodes CDR1 LGHDT and CDR2 YNNKEL (reference sequence). This CDR3 has 17 amino acids. CDR3: CASSQVLARLGPDTQYF. CDR3 nucleotides: TGTGCCAGCAGCCAAGTACTAGCGCGGTTGGGCCCAGATACGCAGTATTTT.

This clone appeared a single time. The genes are TRBV29-1 and TRBJ1-2, with D unclear. The CDR3 covers 16 residues. Germline CDR1 is SQVTM and CDR2 is ANQGSEA. With 7 bases removed from V and 4 bases from J, the gap between germline ends came to 25 bases. CDR3 in amino acids: CSGVSSPRGDVYGYTF. CDR3 in DNA: TGCAGCGGCGTCAGTTCCCCCCGCGGAGACGTCTATGGCTACACCTTC. Looking up the rest from reference TRBV29-1 and TRBJ1-2 gives the full variable domain: SAVISQKPSRDICQRGTSLTIQCQVDSQVTMMFWYRQQPGQSLTLIATANQGSEATYESGFVIDKFPISRPNLTFSTLTVSNMSPEDSSIYLCSGVSSPRGDVYGYTFGSGTRLTVV.

The chain joins TRBV30 to TRBJ2-7; TRBD1 aligns across 9 bases. Unmatched junction bases numbered 5, after V lost 7 bases and J lost 1 base. This CDR3 is built from 13 residues. Germline CDR1 GTSNPN, CDR2 SVGIG (reference sequence). The CDR3 loop is CASLGQGSYEQYF. Written as DNA, the CDR3 is TGTGCCTCCTTAGGACAGGGGTCCTACGAGCAGTACTTC.

This chain links TRBV6-1 with TRBJ1-3; D perhaps matches TRBD1 (5 bases). Between the trimmed V and J ends, which lost 0 bases and 6 bases, there was a span of 9 bases. The V gene's germline CDR1 is MNHNS and CDR2 SASEGT. The CDR3 has 14 amino acids. The CDR3 sequence: CASSEAGLLNTIYF. CDR3 nucleotide sequence: TGTGCCAGCAGTGAAGCGGGGCTTTTAAACACCATATATTTT.

The chain uses TRBV21-1 and TRBJ2-7; the table names TRBD2, a call not compared with the DNA. TRBV21-1 is a documented pseudogene. This CDR3 comprises 14 residues. The CDR3 nucleotides read TGTGCCAGCAGCAAAGAGACGGACTACCACGAGCAGTACTTC. It translates to CASSKETDYHEQYF.

The gene calls are TRBV19 and TRBJ1-4; tentative D call: TRBD1 (6 bases). The V gene's germline CDR1 is LNHDA and CDR2 SQIVND (reference sequence). V was cut by 1 base and J by 8 bases, with 20 bases left in between. The CDR3 length is 17 residues. The CDR3 nucleotides read TGTGCCAGTAGTATAGTGAGCTTTGTCGGGGGGCCAGAAAAACTGTTTTTT. Its translation: CASSIVSFVGGPEKLFF.

V gene TRBV7-2 combines with J gene TRBJ1-6; D not certain. The CDR3 length is 15 residues. Per the germline V gene, CDR1 is SGHTA and CDR2 is FQGNSA. V gave up 2 bases and J gave up 3 bases, with 8 bases separating them. The CDR3 protein is CASSLQSDYNSPLHF. CDR3 nucleotide sequence: TGTGCCAGCAGCTTACAGTCAGACTATAATTCACCCCTCCACTTT.

The chain is built from TRBV27 and TRBJ2-1; maybe TRBD1 (6 bases). The germline V gene encodes CDR1 MNHEY and CDR2 SMNVEV (reference sequence). The V end was cut by 5 bases, the J end by 6 bases, with 20 bases between. This CDR3 contains 16 residues. The DNA of the CDR3 is TGTGCCAGCAGTCCGCAGGGGCTAGTAATTGGCAATGAGCAGTTCTTC. Translation gives CASSPQGLVIGNEQFF.

The chain links TRBV7-9 to TRBJ1-2, with 9 bases matching TRBD1. Germline V gene lookup returns CDR1 SEHNR and CDR2 FQNEAQ (reference sequence). The CDR3 is made up of 16 amino acids. V dropped 1 base and J dropped 4; count of bases not matched to a gene: 7. The CDR3: CASSLDRGHYLYGYTF. The CDR3 nucleotides read TGTGCCAGCAGCTTAGACAGGGGGCACTACCTCTATGGCTACACCTTC.

The rearrangement uses TRBV28 and TRBJ2-2, with D possibly TRBD2 on 7 matching bases. V was trimmed by 4 bases and J by 6 bases, leaving 18 bases between them. Per germline, CDR1 MDHEN and CDR2 SYDVKM. The CDR3 runs 16 residues. The CDR3 region is CASSSHRGAGSGELFF. DNA of the CDR3: TGTGCCAGCAGTTCTCACCGGGGGGCCGGGTCCGGGGAGCTGTTTTTT.

The chain employs TRBV30 and TRBJ2-7, with 9 bases aligning to TRBD2. The CDR3 has 15 amino acids. Germline assignment: CDR1 GTSNPN and CDR2 SVGIG (reference sequence). Trimming removed 1 base from V and 2 bases from J; junction bases left unmatched: 6. CDR3 DNA sequence: TGTGCCTGGAGTGCTCTAGCGGGGAATACCTACGAGCAGTACTTC. It encodes CAWSALAGNTYEQYF.

The chain employs TRBV5-6 and TRBJ2-3; 8 bases align to TRBD2. Germline CDR1 and CDR2: SGHDT and YYEEEE. The trim removed 2 bases at V and 2 bases at J, leaving 4 bases unmatched. The length of the CDR3 is 15 residues. The CDR3 nucleotides read TGTGCCAGCAGCTTTGCGGGGGGCTACACAGATACGCAGTATTTT. This gives the protein CASSFAGGYTDTQYF.

The chain recombines TRBV7-3 with TRBJ2-1; 7 nucleotides agree with TRBD2. CDR3 length: 13 residues. Germline CDR1 and CDR2: SGHTA and FQGTGA. J lost 8 bases, V lost 3 bases, and 4 bases had no gene match. The CDR3 sequence is CASSLWEGYEQFF. Written as DNA, the CDR3 is TGTGCCAGCAGCTTGTGGGAGGGGTATGAGCAGTTCTTC.

The chain is built from TRBV6-9 and TRBJ2-7; D remains unclear. In germline, CDR1 is MNHGY, CDR2 SVAAGI. Trimming shortened V by 11 bases and J by 6 bases, and 8 bases separated the two germline ends. CDR3 length: 9 residues. The CDR3 DNA reads TGTGCCTCACTACCCGAGCAGTACTTC. Its protein product is CASLPEQYF.

This chain links TRBV4-3 with TRBJ1-1; 9 bases agree with TRBD1. The trim removed 3 bases at V and 1 base at J, leaving 0 bases unmatched. The CDR3 has 14 residues. CDR1 is LGHNA and CDR2 is YSLEER in the germline V gene. CDR3 loop: CASSQGQGNTEAFF. CDR3 sequence (DNA): TGCGCCAGCAGCCAGGGACAGGGGAACACTGAAGCTTTCTTT.

This sequence joins TRBV5-6 and TRBJ2-2; D uncertain. V lost 5 bases and J lost 3, with 8 bases in between. The CDR3 length is 13 residues. Per germline, CDR1 SGHDT and CDR2 YYEEEE. CDR3 residues: CASRDTHTGELFF. The CDR3 DNA follows: TGTGCCAGCAGAGACACACACACCGGGGAGCTGTTTTTT.

The chain employs TRBV5-1 and TRBJ1-1, with 8 bases fitting TRBD1. The V gene's germline CDR1 is SGHRS and CDR2 YFSETQ. Unmatched junction bases numbered 3, after V lost 4 bases and J lost 1 base. The CDR3 is 14 residues long. CDR3 in amino acids: CASSEGQANTEAFF. CDR3 bases: TGCGCCAGCAGCGAGGGACAGGCGAACACTGAAGCTTTCTTT.

This chain joins TRBV28 and TRBJ2-6; a weak D match, TRBD1 (6 bases). V was cut by 5 bases and J by 4 bases, with 12 bases left in between. The germline gives CDR1 MDHEN, CDR2 SYDVKM. This CDR3 has 15 residues. The CDR3 here is CASSTGKAGANVLTF. The DNA of the CDR3 is TGTGCCAGCAGTACAGGGAAAGCAGGGGCCAACGTCCTGACTTTC.

The rearrangement joins TRBV7-9 to TRBJ1-2, with 9 bases lining up with TRBD1. CDR1 is SEHNR and CDR2 is FQNEAQ in the germline V gene (reference sequence). This CDR3 comprises 15 residues. After removal of 5 bases from V and 2 bases from J, the junction contained 6 bases not matched to a gene. The DNA for the CDR3 is TGTGCCAGCAGCCTAAGGACAGGGGAGAACTATGGCTACACCTTC. It yields the protein CASSLRTGENYGYTF.

This chain joins TRBV10-2 and TRBJ2-7; possible D gene TRBD1, 6 bases. The CDR3 covers 15 residues. CDR1 WSHSY and CDR2 SAAADI come from the germline V gene. V lost 5 bases to trimming and J lost 0 bases, with 14 bases between them. CDR3 sequence reads: CASSFRDIRSYEQYF. The CDR3 coding sequence is TGCGCCAGCAGTTTCCGGGACATCCGCTCCTACGAGCAGTACTTC.

CDR3 bases: TGTGCCATCAGTGAGGGGTTAAGGACAGGCTATGGCTACACCTTC. It specifies CAISEGLRTGYGYTF. The chain links TRBV10-3 to TRBJ1-2; 7 bases agree with TRBD1. CDR1 and CDR2 from the germline V gene are ENHRY and SYGVKD. There are 15 residues in the CDR3. V shed 2 bases and J 4 bases; nucleotides not matched to a gene: 7.

The V call is TRBV7-9, the J call TRBJ1-1, with D tentatively TRBD1 (5 bases). Between the trimmed V and J ends, which lost 4 bases and 5 bases, there was a span of 8 bases. The CDR3 covers 12 residues. Germline lookup yields CDR1 SEHNR and CDR2 FQNEAQ (reference sequence). CDR3: CASSSGETEAFF. The DNA of the CDR3 is TGTGCCAGCAGCTCGGGGGAAACTGAAGCTTTCTTT.

This clone was observed once. V usage is TRBV7-9 and J usage is TRBJ2-1; 13 bases align to TRBD2. This CDR3 has 17 amino acids. The germline V gene has CDR1 SEHNR and CDR2 FQNEAQ (reference sequence). V shed 4 bases and J 2 bases; nucleotides not matched to a gene: 5. The CDR3: CASSSYGLAGAYNEQFF. CDR3 DNA sequence: TGTGCCAGCAGCTCATATGGACTAGCGGGGGCCTACAATGAGCAGTTCTTC.

CDR3 nucleotide sequence: TGTGCCAGCAGTGTCATGTCGTGGGCCGGGACTTTTTCACCCCTCCACTTT. It specifies CASSVMSWAGTFSPLHF. This rearrangement joins TRBV6-1 to TRBJ1-6, with a tentative D call TRBD1 (5 bases). V was clipped by 4 bases and J by 9 bases, with 22 bases between them. Looked up from germline, CDR1 is MNHNS and CDR2 is SASEGT. The CDR3 consists of 17 residues.

The rearrangement links TRBV4-3 to TRBJ2-2; D is unresolved. CDR3 size: 16 residues. V gave up 0 bases and J gave up 4 bases, with 12 bases separating them. CDR1 and CDR2 from the germline V gene are LGHNA and YSLEER. Here the CDR3 reads CASSQDFLVSTGELFF. The CDR3 DNA is TGCGCCAGCAGCCAAGATTTCCTAGTTTCCACCGGGGAGCTGTTTTTT.

This clone was seen only a few times. The rearrangement joins TRBV21-1 to TRBJ2-7; the table's TRBD1 call for D was not verified on the DNA. TRBV21-1 is assigned pseudogene status. The CDR3 has 15 residues. In DNA, the CDR3 is TGTGCCAGCAGCAAATGGGGGGACAGGGACTACGAGCAGTACTTC. Translation: CASSKWGDRDYEQYF.

The chain uses TRBV19 and TRBJ1-1; tentative D call: TRBD1 (5 bases). Per the germline V gene, CDR1 is LNHDA and CDR2 is SQIVND (reference sequence). Deletions cut 5 bases from V and 11 bases from J, with 18 bases between. This CDR3 is built from 13 residues. The CDR3 nucleotides read TGTGCCAGTAGTCCCATCCCCGGAGGGGAGGCTTTCTTT. This encodes CASSPIPGGEAFF.

The CDR3 DNA follows: TGTGCCAGCAGCCAGCCGGTGAGCTCCTATAATTCACCCCTCCACTTT. Protein sequence: CASSQPVSSYNSPLHF. The chain carries TRBV3-1 (or the pseudogene TRBV3-2) and TRBJ1-6; D is undetermined. Germline CDR1 LGHDT, CDR2 YNNKEL (reference sequence). V lost 3 bases and J 0 bases, leaving 9 bases between the germline ends. This CDR3 has 16 residues.

This chain uses TRBV19 with TRBJ2-2; weak D call: TRBD1 (5 bases). The germline gives CDR1 LNHDA, CDR2 SQIVND (reference sequence). V dropped 9 bases and J dropped 6 bases, with 17 bases sitting between them. This CDR3 is 14 amino acids long. CDR3 bases: TGTGCCAGCCGGATGCAGGGAAGATCCGGGGAGCTGTTTTTT. Amino acid sequence: CASRMQGRSGELFF. Together with reference TRBV19 and TRBJ2-2, the CDR3 gives the full variable domain: DGGITQSPKYLFRKEGQNVTLSCEQNLNHDAMYWYRQDPGQGLRLIYYSQIVNDFQKGDIAEGYSVSREKKESFPLTVTSAQKNPTAFYLCASRMQGRSGELFFGEGSRLTVL.

This clone was counted at least ten times. The chain has TRBV7-9 and TRBJ2-1, with 12 bases that match TRBD2. V dropped 3 bases and J dropped 10; count of bases not matched to a gene: 4. In germline, CDR1 is SEHNR, CDR2 FQNEAQ (reference sequence). The CDR3 spans 14 residues. The DNA of the CDR3 is TGTGCCAGCAGCTTCCTAGCGGGGGGGCTAGAGCAGTTCTTC. It specifies CASSFLAGGLEQFF. The full variable domain, in which reference TRBV7-9 and TRBJ2-1 provide the parts outside the CDR3, is DTGVSQNPRHKITKRGQNVTFRCDPISEHNRLYWYRQTLGQGPEFLTYFQNEAQLEKSRLLSDRFSAERPKGSFSTLEIQRTEQGDSAMYLCASSFLAGGLEQFFGPGTRLTVL.